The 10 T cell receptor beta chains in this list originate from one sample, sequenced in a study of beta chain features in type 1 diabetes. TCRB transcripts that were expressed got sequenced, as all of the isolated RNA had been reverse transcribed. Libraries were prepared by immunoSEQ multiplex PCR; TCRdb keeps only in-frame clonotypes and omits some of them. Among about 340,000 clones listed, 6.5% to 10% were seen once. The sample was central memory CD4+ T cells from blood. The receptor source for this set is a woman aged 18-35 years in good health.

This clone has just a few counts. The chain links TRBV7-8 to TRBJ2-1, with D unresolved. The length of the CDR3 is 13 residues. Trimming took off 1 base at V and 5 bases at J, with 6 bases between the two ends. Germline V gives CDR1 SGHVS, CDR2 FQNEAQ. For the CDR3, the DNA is TGTGCCAGCAGCTTAGGACGGGACAATGAGCAGTTCTTC. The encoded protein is CASSLGRDNEQFF.

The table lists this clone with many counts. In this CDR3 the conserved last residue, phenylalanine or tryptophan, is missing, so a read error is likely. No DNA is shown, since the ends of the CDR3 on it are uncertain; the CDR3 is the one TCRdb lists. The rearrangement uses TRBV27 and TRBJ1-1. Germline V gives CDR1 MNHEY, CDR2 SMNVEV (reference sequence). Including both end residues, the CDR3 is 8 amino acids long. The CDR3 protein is CARNGPWS.

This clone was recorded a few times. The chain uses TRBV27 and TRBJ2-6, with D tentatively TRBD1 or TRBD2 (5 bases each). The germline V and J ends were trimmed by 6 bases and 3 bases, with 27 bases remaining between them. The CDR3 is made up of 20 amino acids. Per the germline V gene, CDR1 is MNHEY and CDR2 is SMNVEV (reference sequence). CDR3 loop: CASSPGWGTPSEVGANVLTF. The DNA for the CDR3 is TGTGCCAGCAGCCCAGGGTGGGGGACGCCATCTGAGGTTGGGGCCAACGTCCTGACTTTC.

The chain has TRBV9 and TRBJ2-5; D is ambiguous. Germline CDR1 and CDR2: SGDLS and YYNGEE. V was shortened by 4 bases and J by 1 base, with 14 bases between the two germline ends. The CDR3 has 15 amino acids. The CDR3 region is CASSTNGQTQETQYF. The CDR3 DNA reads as TGTGCCAGCAGCACCAATGGGCAGACCCAAGAGACCCAGTACTTC.

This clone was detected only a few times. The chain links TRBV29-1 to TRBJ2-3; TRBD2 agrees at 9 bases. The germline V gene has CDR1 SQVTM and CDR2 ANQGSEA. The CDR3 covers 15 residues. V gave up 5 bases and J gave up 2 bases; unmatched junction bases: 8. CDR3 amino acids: CSVQRLAEPTDTQYF. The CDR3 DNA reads TGCAGCGTTCAGAGACTAGCGGAGCCCACAGATACGCAGTATTTT.

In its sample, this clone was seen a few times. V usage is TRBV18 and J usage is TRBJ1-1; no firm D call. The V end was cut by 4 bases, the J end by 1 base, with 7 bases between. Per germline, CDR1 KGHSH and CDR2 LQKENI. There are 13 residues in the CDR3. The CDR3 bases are TGTGCCAGCTCACGAGACAAGAACACTGAAGCTTTCTTT. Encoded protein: CASSRDKNTEAFF.

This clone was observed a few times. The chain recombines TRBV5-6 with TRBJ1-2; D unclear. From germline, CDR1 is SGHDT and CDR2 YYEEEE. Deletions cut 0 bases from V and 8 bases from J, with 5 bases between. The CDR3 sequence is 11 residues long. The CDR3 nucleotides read TGTGCCAGCAGCTTGGCGGGCGGCTACACCTTC. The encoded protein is CASSLAGGYTF. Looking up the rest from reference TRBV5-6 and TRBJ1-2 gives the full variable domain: DAGVTQSPTHLIKTRGQQVTLRCSPKSGHDTVSWYQQALGQGPQFIFQYYEEEERQRGNFPDRFSGHQFPNYSSELNVNALLLGDSALYLCASSLAGGYTFGSGTRLTVV.

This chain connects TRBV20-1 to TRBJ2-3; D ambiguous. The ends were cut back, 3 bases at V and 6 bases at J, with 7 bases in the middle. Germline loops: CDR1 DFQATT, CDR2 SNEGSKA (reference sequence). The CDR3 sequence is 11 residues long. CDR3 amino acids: CSARKDDTQYF. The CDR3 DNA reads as TGCAGTGCTAGGAAGGATGATACGCAGTATTTT.

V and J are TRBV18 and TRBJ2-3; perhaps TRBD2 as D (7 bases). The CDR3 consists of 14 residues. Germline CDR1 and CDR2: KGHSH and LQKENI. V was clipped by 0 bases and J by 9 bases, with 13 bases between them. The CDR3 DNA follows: TGTGCCAGCTCACCACCGGGAGGGGGGAGCACGCAGTATTTT. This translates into CASSPPGGGSTQYF.

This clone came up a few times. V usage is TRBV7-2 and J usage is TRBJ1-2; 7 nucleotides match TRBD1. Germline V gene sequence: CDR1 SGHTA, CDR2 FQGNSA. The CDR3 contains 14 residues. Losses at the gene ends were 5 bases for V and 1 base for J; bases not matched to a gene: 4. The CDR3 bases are TGTGCCAGCAGCGCGGGACAGCATAACTATGGCTACACCTTC. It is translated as CASSAGQHNYGYTF.